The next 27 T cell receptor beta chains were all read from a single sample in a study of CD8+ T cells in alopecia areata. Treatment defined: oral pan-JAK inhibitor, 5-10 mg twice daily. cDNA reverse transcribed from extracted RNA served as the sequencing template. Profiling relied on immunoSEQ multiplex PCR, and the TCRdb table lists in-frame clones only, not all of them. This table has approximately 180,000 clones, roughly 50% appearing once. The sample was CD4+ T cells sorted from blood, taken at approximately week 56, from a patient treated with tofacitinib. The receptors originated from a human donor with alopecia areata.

The CDR3 protein is CATSSSSGGAPYNEQFF. The CDR3 region has the DNA TGTGCCACCTCGAGTTCTAGCGGGGGGGCCCCCTACAATGAGCAGTTCTTC. The J gene is TRBJ2-1, the V gene TRBV10-3, with 12 bases identical to TRBD2. V was clipped by 10 bases and J by 2 bases; unmatched bases: 12. CDR1 and CDR2 (germline): ENHRY, SYGVKD. This CDR3 has 17 amino acids.

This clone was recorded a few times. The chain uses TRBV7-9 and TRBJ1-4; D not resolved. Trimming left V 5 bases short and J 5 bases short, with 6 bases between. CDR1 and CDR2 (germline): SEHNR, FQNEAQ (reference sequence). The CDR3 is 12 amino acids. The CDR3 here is CASSGGNEKLFF. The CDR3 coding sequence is TGTGCCAGCAGCGGAGGGAATGAAAAACTGTTTTTT.

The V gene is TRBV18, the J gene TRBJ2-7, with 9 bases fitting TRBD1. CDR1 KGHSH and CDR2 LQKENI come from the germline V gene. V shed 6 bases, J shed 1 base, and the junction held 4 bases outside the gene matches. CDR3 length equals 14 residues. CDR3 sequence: CASSRDRESYEQYF. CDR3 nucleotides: TGTGCCAGCTCTCGGGACAGGGAATCCTACGAGCAGTACTTC.

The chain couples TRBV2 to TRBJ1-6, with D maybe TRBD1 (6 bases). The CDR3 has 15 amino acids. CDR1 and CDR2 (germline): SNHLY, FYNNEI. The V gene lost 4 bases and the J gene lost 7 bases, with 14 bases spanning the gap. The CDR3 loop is CASSAGTRGNSPLHF. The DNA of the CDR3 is TGTGCCAGCAGTGCTGGGACCAGGGGAAATTCACCCCTCCACTTT.

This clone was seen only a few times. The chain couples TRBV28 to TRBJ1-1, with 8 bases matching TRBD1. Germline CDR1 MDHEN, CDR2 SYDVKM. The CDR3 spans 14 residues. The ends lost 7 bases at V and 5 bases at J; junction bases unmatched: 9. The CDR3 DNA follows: TGTGCCAGCAAGGCCCGACAGGGGCAAACTGAAGCTTTCTTT. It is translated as CASKARQGQTEAFF.

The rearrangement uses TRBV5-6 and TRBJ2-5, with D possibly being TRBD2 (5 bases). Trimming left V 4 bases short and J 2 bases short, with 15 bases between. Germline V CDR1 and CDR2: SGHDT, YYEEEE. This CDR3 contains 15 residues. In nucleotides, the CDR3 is TGTGCCAGCAGCCAGCGGCCCGGGCTGCAAGAGACCCAGTACTTC. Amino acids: CASSQRPGLQETQYF.

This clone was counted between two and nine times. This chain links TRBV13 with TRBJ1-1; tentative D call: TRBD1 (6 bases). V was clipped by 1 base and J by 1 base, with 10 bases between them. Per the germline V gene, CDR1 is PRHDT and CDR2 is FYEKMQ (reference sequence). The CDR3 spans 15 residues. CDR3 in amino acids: CASSLVGHGNTEAFF. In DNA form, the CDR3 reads TGTGCCAGCAGCTTAGTGGGACATGGGAACACTGAAGCTTTCTTT.

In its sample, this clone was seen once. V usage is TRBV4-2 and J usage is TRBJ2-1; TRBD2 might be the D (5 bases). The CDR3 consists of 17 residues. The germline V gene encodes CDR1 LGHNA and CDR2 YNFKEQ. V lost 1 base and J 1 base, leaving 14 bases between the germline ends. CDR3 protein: CASSQAGGGLSYNEQFF. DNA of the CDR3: TGTGCCAGCAGCCAAGCGGGCGGCGGGTTATCCTACAATGAGCAGTTCTTC.

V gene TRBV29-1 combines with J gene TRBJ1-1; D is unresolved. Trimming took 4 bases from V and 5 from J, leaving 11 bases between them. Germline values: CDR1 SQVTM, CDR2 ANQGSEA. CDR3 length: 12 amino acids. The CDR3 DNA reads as TGCAGCGTTGCCGGGTTTAGGACTGAAGCTTTCTTT. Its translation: CSVAGFRTEAFF.

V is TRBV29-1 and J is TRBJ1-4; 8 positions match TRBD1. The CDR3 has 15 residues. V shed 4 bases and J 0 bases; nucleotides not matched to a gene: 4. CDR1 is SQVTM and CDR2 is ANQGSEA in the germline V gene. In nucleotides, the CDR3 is TGCAGCGTTGTGGGCAGGGGGCCAACTAATGAAAAACTGTTTTTT. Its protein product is CSVVGRGPTNEKLFF.

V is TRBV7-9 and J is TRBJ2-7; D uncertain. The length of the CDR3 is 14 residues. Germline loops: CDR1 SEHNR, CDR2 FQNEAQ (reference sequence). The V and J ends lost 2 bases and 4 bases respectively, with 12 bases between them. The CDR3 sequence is CASSLSSRLYEQYF. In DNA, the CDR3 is TGTGCCAGCAGCTTAAGTTCACGTCTGTACGAGCAGTACTTC.

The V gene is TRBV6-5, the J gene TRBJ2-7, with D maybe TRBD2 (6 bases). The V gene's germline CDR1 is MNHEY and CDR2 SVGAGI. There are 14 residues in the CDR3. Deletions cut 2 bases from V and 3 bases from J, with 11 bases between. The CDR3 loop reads CASSYPPAGYEQYF. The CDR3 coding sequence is TGTGCCAGCAGTTACCCCCCAGCGGGCTACGAGCAGTACTTC.

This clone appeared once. The CDR3 coding sequence is TGCAGCGTCGGACGGACATCCGCCGGTAGCACTGAAGCTTTCTTT. This sequence encodes CSVGRTSAGSTEAFF. The chain uses TRBV29-1 and TRBJ1-1, with D perhaps matching TRBD1 (5 bases). Trimming shortened V by 6 bases and J by 4 bases, and 21 bases separated the two germline ends. Germline V CDR1 and CDR2: SQVTM, ANQGSEA. This CDR3 is 15 amino acids long.

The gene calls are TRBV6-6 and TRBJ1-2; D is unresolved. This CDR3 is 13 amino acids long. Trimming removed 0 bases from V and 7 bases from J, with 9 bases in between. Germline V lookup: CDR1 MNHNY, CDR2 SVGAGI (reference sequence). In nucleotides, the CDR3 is TGTGCCAGCAGTTACTCTCTGTTCTTTGGCTACACCTTC. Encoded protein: CASSYSLFFGYTF.

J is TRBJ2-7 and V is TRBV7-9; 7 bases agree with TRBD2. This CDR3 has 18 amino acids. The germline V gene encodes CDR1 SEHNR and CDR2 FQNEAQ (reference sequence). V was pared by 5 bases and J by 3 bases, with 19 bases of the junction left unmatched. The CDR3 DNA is TGTGCCAGCAGCCCGACTGGTCGGGCTAGCGGAATACTCTACGAGCAGTACTTC. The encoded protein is CASSPTGRASGILYEQYF.

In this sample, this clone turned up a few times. For the CDR3, the DNA is TGCAGCGTTGAAGGAAAGACAGGGACTATCGGAGCTTTCTTT. It encodes CSVEGKTGTIGAFF. The rearrangement uses TRBV29-1 and TRBJ1-1, with 7 bases matching TRBD1. The V gene's germline CDR1 is SQVTM and CDR2 ANQGSEA. Germline trimming cut 1 base from V and 10 bases from J; bases unmatched to any gene: 12. The CDR3 contains 14 residues.

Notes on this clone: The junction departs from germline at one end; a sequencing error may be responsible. The CDR3 nucleotides are TGTGCCAGCAGCCTCGTTTCCTCTGGAACCACCATATATTTT. It translates to CASSLVSSGTTIYF. This chain connects TRBV14 to TRBJ1-3; D is undetermined. This CDR3 is built from 14 residues. Looked up from germline, CDR1 is SGHDN and CDR2 is FVKESK.

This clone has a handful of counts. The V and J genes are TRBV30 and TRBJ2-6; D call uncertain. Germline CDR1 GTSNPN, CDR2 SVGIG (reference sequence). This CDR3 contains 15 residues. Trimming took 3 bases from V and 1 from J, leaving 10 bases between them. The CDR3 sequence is CAWRPGLSGANVLTF. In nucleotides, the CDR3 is TGTGCCTGGAGACCTGGCCTTTCTGGGGCCAACGTCCTGACTTTC.

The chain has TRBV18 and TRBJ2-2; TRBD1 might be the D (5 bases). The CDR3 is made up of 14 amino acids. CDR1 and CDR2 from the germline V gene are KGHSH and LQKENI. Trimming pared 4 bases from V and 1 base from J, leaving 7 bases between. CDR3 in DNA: TGTGCCAGCTCACGGGGCAAGAACACCGGGGAGCTGTTTTTT. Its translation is CASSRGKNTGELFF.

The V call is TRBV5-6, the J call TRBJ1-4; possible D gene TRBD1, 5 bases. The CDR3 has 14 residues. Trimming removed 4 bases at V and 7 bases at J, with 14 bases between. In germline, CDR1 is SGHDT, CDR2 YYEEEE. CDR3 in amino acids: CASSTSRDGEKLFF. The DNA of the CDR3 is TGTGCCAGCAGCACATCCAGGGACGGTGAAAAACTGTTTTTT.

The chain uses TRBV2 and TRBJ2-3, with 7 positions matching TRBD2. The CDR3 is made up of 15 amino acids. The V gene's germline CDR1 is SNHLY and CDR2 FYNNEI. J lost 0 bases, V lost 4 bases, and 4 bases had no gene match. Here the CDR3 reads CASSGASGSTDTQYF. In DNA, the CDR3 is TGTGCCAGCAGTGGGGCTAGCGGTAGCACAGATACGCAGTATTTT.

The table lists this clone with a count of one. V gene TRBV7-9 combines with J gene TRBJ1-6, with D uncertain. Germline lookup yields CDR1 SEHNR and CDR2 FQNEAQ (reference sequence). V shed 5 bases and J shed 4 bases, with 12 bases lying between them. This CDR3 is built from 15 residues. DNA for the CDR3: TGTGCCAGCAGCCAATCGACGGGATATAATTCACCCCTCCACTTT. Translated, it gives CASSQSTGYNSPLHF.

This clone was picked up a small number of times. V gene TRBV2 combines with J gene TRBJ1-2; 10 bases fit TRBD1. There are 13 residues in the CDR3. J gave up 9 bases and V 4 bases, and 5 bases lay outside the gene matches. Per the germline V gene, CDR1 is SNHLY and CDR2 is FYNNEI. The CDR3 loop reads CASSGDRGESYTF. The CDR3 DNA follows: TGTGCCAGCAGTGGGGACAGGGGCGAAAGCTACACCTTC.

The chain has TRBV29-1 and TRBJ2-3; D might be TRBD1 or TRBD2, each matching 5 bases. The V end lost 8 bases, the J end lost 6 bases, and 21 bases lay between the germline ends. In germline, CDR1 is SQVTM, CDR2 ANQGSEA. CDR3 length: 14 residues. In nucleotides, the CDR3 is TGCAGCCCCAGGCTTGGGCAGGGAGACGATACGCAGTATTTT. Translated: CSPRLGQGDDTQYF.

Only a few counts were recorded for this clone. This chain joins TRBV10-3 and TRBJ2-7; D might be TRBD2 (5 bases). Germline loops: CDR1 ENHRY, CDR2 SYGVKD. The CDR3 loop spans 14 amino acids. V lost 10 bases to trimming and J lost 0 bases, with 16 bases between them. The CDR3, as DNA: TGTGCCACCTTAGACTATTCGAGCTCCTACGAGCAGTACTTC. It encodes CATLDYSSSYEQYF.

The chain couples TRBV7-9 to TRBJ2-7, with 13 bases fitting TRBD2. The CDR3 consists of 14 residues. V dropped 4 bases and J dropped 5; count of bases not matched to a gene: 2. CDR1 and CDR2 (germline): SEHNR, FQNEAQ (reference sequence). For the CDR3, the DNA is TGTGCCAGCAGCTGGACTAGCGGGGGAAACGAGCAGTACTTC. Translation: CASSWTSGGNEQYF. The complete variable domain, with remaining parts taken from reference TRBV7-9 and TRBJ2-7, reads DTGVSQNPRHKITKRGQNVTFRCDPISEHNRLYWYRQTLGQGPEFLTYFQNEAQLEKSRLLSDRFSAERPKGSFSTLEIQRTEQGDSAMYLCASSWTSGGNEQYFGPGTRLTVT.

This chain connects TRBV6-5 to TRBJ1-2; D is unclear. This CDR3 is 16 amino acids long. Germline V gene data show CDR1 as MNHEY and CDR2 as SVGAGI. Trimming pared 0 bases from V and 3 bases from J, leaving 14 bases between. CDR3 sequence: CASSYSVVGLYYGYTF. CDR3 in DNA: TGTGCCAGCAGTTACTCGGTTGTGGGGTTGTACTATGGCTACACCTTC.